This TCR beta chain was documented in a study of cytomegalovirus exposure and HLA in healthy donors. General study findings and limits: Later analysis associated a missense DCLRE1C variant with TCR beta V- and J-gene trimming. Altogether, around 160 TCR beta chains were recorded as cytomegalovirus-associated.

V lost 8 bases to trimming and J lost 0 bases, with 16 bases between them. Germline V lookup: CDR1 SEHNR, CDR2 FQNEAQ (reference sequence). The CDR3 consists of 16 residues. Regarding donors, all were healthy bone marrow donors. As for this clone: What it binds is unknown.

This PCR relied on a set of 60 Vbeta primers and 13 Jbeta primers. Using immunoSEQ multiplex PCR, the repertoire was profiled, and TCRdb retains in-frame clones only, with some absent. This sample has 180,000 or so clones; 82% occur once, and the top ten carry about 0.092%. The chain carries TRBV7-9 and TRBJ1-4, with D possibly TRBD1 on 5 matching bases. The clonotype was recovered from a boy aged 2 to 10 in good health and CMV-seronegative. The specimen sequenced was PBMCs. CDR3 residues: CASGGGGIATNEKLFF. CDR3 in DNA: TGTGCCAGCGGCGGGGGAGGGATTGCAACTAATGAAAAACTGTTTTTT.